Sequencing of this T cell receptor beta chain was carried out in a study of T cells expressing NK-cell markers. Background on the study: It was from sorted CD3+CD56+NKG2C+, CD3+CD56+NKG2C- and CD3+CD56-NKG2C+ T cells that TCR beta repertoires came. The study, taken as a whole, reports: Expanded NKG2C+ T cell clones were not confirmed as HCMV-specific.

Each CDR3 protein gets one entry in TCRdb, which reprocessed the 5' RACE reads and gives no DNA. The table for this sample gives about 450,000 distinct CDR3 sequences. Germline CDR1 reads MNHEY; CDR2 reads SVGAGI. This CDR3 contains 15 residues. Concerning this clonotype: No antigen is known for it.

This TCR derives from a woman between 18 and 69 years old in good health. The rearrangement uses TRBV6-5 and TRBJ1-3. Material for sequencing was blood T cells: a sorted CD56 or NKG2C T cell subset, CD4+ or CD8+ T cells, or bulk PBMC T cells (not recorded which). CDR3 residues: CASSYSEGSGNTIYF.